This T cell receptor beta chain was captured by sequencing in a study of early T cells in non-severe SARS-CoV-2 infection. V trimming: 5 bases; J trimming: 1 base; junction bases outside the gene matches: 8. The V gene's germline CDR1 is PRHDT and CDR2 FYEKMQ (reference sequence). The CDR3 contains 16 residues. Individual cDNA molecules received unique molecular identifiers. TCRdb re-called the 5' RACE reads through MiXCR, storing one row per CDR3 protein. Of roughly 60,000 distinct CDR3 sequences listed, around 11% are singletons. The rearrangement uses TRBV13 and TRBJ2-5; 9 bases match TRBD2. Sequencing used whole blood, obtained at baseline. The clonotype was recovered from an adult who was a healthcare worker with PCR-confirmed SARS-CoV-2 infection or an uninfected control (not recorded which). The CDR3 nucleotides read TGTGCCAGCAGCAAAATCTGGCGGGGGGGCCAAGAGACCCAGTACTTC. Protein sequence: CASSKIWRGGQETQYF.